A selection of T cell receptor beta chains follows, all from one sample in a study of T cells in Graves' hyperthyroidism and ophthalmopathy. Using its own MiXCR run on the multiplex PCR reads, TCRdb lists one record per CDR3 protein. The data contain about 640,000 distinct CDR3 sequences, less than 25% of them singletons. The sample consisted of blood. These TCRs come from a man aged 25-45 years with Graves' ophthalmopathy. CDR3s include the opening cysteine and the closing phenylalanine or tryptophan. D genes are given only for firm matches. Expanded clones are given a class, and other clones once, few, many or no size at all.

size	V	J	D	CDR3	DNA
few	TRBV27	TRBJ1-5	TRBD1	CASRQGVLQPQHF	TGTGCCAGCAGACAGGGGGTTCTTCAGCCCCAGCATTTT
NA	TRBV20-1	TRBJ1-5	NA	CSALREPNQPQHF	TGCAGTGCTCTCAGGGAGCCCAATCAGCCCCAGCATTTT
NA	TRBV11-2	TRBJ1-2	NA	CASSARGGGSGYTF	TGTGCCAGCAGCGCCCGTGGTGGGGGGAGCGGCTACACCTTC
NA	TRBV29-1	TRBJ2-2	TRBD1	CSAYTGESGELFF	TGCAGCGCTTATACAGGGGAGTCCGGGGAGCTGTTTTTT
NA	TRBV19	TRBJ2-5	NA	CASSNPPETQYF	TGTGCCAGTAGTAATCCTCCGGAGACCCAGTACTTC
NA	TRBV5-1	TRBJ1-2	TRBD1	CASSLTGDDRGSGGYTF	TGCGCCAGCAGCTTGACGGGGGACGACAGGGGCTCAGGTGGCTACACCTTC
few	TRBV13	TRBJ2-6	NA	CASSLGLGPGANVLTF	TGTGCCAGCAGCTTAGGGTTGGGGCCTGGGGCCAACGTCCTGACTTTC
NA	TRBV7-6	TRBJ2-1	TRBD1	CASSLEWDRLNNEQFF	TGTGCCAGCAGCTTAGAGTGGGACAGGTTAAACAATGAGCAGTTCTTC
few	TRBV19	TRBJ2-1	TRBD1	CASRENRGNNEQFF	TGTGCCAGTAGGGAGAACAGGGGGAACAATGAGCAGTTCTTC
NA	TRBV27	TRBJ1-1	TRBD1	CASSLAPDRGTEAFF	TGTGCCAGCAGTTTAGCCCCGGACAGGGGGACTGAAGCTTTCTTT
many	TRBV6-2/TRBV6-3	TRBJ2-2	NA	CASSTLTTSEELFF	TGTGCCAGCAGTACCTTGACTACTTCAGAGGAGCTGTTTTTT
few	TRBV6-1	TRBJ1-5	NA	CASGDSPLGNQPQHF	TGTGCCAGCGGGGACTCTCCTTTGGGCAATCAGCCCCAGCATTTT
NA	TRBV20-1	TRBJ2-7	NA	CSASAGTGVDEQYF	TGCAGTGCTAGTGCCGGGACGGGGGTCGACGAGCAGTACTTC
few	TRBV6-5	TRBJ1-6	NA	CASSYGYREANSPLHF	TGTGCCAGCAGTTACGGATACAGGGAGGCCAATTCACCCCTCCACTTT
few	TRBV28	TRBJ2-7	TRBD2	CASSVGGFEQYF	TGTGCCAGCAGTGTGGGGGGGTTCGAGCAGTACTTC
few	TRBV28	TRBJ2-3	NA	CASSFLGEIKGDTQYF	TGTGCCAGCAGTTTCTTGGGGGAGATCAAAGGAGATACGCAGTATTTT
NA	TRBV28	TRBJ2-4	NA	CASSSGEDRAKNIQYF	TGTGCCAGCAGTTCAGGGGAGGACAGGGCCAAAAACATTCAGTACTTC
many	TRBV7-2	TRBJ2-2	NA	CASSLRPPANTGELFF	TGTGCCAGCAGCCTCAGGCCACCCGCGAACACCGGGGAGCTGTTTTTT
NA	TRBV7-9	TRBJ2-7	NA	CASSLLEAREQYF	TGTGCCAGCAGCTTACTGGAGGCGCGCGAGCAGTACTTC
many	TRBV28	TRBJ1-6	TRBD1	CASRLTTGGSSPLHF	TGTGCCAGCAGACTGACCACAGGGGGCAGCTCACCCCTCCACTTT
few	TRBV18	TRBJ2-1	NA	CASSDSSGEQFF	TGTGCCAGCTCGGACAGCTCCGGTGAGCAGTTCTTC
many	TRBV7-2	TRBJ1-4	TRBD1	CASSYRGLRGEKLFF	TGTGCCAGCAGTTACAGGGGGCTTAGGGGTGAAAAACTGTTTTTT
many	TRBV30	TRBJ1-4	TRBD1	CAWRHRGPTNEKLFF	TGTGCCTGGAGGCACAGGGGGCCAACTAATGAAAAACTGTTTTTT
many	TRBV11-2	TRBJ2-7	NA	CASSLGNNYEQYF	TGTGCCAGCAGCTTAGGGAATAACTACGAGCAGTACTTC
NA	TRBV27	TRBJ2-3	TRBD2	CASSSGSGRKDTQYF	TGTGCCAGCAGTTCGGGTAGCGGGAGGAAAGATACGCAGTATTTT
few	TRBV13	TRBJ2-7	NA	CASSLGVVGYEQYF	TGTGCCAGCAGCTTAGGGGTGGTGGGGTACGAGCAGTACTTC
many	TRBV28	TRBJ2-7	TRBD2	CASTSGTSNPEQYF	TGTGCCAGCACTTCCGGGACTAGCAATCCCGAGCAGTACTTC
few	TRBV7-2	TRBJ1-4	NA	CASSLEGGINEKLFF	TGTGCCAGCAGCTTAGAAGGCGGGATAAATGAAAAACTGTTTTTT
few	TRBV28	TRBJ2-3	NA	CASSTSFMGGPDTQYF	TGTGCCAGCAGCACCTCCTTTATGGGGGGCCCAGATACGCAGTATTTT
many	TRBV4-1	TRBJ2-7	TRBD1	CASSQGVAGGYEQYF	TGCGCCAGCAGCCAAGGGGTGGCAGGGGGCTACGAGCAGTACTTC
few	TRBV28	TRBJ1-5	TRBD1	CASRRQGQYNQPQHF	TGTGCCAGCAGGCGACAGGGACAATACAATCAGCCCCAGCATTTT
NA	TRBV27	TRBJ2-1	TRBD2	CASSRLGRGNEQFF	TGTGCCAGCAGTCGCCTCGGGAGGGGAAATGAGCAGTTCTTC
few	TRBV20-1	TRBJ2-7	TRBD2	CSAPGLAGGSYEQYF	TGCAGTGCTCCGGGACTAGCGGGAGGATCCTACGAGCAGTACTTC
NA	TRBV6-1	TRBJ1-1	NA	CASSTSWDQREAFF	TGTGCCAGCAGTACCTCCTGGGACCAGCGAGAAGCTTTCTTT
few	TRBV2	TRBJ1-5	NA	CASSERHNQPQHF	TGTGCCAGCAGTGAGAGACACAATCAGCCCCAGCATTTT
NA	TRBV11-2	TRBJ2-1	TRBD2	CARLNKWASGRASTTSSYNEQFF	TGTGCCAGGCTCAATAAGTGGGCTAGCGGGAGGGCTTCTACTACTAGCTCCTACAATGAGCAGTTCTTC
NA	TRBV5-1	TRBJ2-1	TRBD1	CASSSGTGGTYNEQFF	TGCGCCAGCAGCTCCGGGACAGGAGGGACCTACAATGAGCAGTTCTTC
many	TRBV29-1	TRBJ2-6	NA	CSVDTSGANVLTF	TGCAGCGTTGACACCTCTGGGGCCAACGTCCTGACTTTC
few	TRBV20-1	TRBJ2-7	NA	CSAKDTVSYEQYF	TGCAGTGCCAAAGACACAGTCTCCTACGAGCAGTACTTC
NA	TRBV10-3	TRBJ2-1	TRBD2	CAISAAGANNEQFF	TGTGCCATCAGTGCAGCGGGAGCCAACAATGAGCAGTTCTTC
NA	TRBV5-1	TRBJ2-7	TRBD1	CASTWPGQFYEQYF	TGTGCCAGCACTTGGCCGGGACAGTTTTACGAGCAGTACTTC